This passage covers 3 T cell receptor beta chains from one sample sequenced in a study of blood T cells in healthy people across ages. A sample-barcoded 5' primer and a J-beta primer mix were used in a second PCR of roughly 6 to 12 cycles. One entry per CDR3 protein results from TCRdb running MiXCR on the 5' RACE reads. The sample holds about 1.4 million distinct CDR3 sequences, approximately 63% seen once. Sequenced: blood. These receptors all stem from a man aged 18 to 29 in good health.

The chain combines TRBV14 with TRBJ1-2; D not resolved. V gave up 4 bases and J gave up 1 base, with 16 bases separating them. The length of the CDR3 is 16 residues. Germline values: CDR1 SGHDN, CDR2 FVKESK. The CDR3 is CASSPVGTAINYGYTF. The CDR3 coding sequence is TGTGCCAGCAGCCCTGTGGGTACAGCCATTAACTATGGCTACACCTTC.

The V gene is TRBV6-1, the J gene TRBJ2-6; D ambiguous. The V and J ends lost 7 bases and 0 bases respectively, with 22 bases between them. Germline V gene lookup returns CDR1 MNHNS and CDR2 SASEGT. CDR3 length equals 19 residues. CDR3 residues: CASKWSWEGSLSGANVLTF. The CDR3 bases are TGTGCCAGCAAGTGGTCATGGGAAGGCTCGCTCTCTGGGGCCAACGTCCTGACTTTC.

J is TRBJ2-7 and V is TRBV29-1; no definite D call. Germline loops: CDR1 SQVTM, CDR2 ANQGSEA. The germline V and J ends were trimmed by 4 bases and 7 bases, with 14 bases remaining between them. This CDR3 is built from 12 residues. Here the CDR3 reads CSVGLTVGEQYF. The CDR3 DNA sequence: TGCAGCGTTGGTCTGACCGTGGGGGAGCAGTACTTC.